The present entry profiles one T cell receptor beta chain with its context. Its cognate antigen is unknown. This specimen belongs to a study of shared clonotypes between healthy human individuals. About the study: Three CD4 naive, three CD4 memory, two CD8 naive and one CD8 memory plate were used per donor. General study findings and limits: The represented genetic and exposure-history diversity was limited by the small number of donors. Naive CD4 clonotypes were shared across a few donors at about 5.3%. Across subsets, estimated richness was generally greater for naive than for memory populations.

The naive CD8 fraction comprised CD45RO-negative cells positively selected for CCR7 and excluded terminally differentiated effector memory CD45RA+ cells. The CDR3 is 14 amino acids. The germline V and J ends were trimmed by 8 bases and 3 bases, with 18 bases remaining between them. Germline V lookup: CDR1 SQVTM, CDR2 ANQGSEA. TCRdb's copy holds only in-frame clones and misses some; the assay was immunoSEQ multiplex PCR. Altogether about 2 million clones are present, about 95% being singletons, with the ten largest covering 0.9% to 1.4%. J is TRBJ2-3 and V is TRBV29-1, with unresolved D. Sequences were obtained from naive CD8+ T cells sorted from blood. This receptor was identified in a man aged 18 to 29 in good health. The CDR3 DNA sequence: TGCAGCATTCGTTTTGCGGTGGGGACAGATACGCAGTATTTT. This codes for CSIRFAVGTDTQYF.